Reported below is one TCR beta chain. The target of this receptor is not known. No per-base quality is available; no much larger clone lies one base away. This sample is part of a study of vaccination and CD4 T cells after COVID-19 (dated 2022 in TCRdb). Notes on the research overall: Convalescent patients had a positive SARS-CoV-2 result on nasal swab PCR, and of these patients, some 10 had mild disease and one had severe disease. Six males and four females were included in the convalescent cohort, with two Hispanic individuals, seven Caucasians, two Asians and one multiracial person represented. Each participant got two doses of either the Pfizer-BioNTech BNT162b2 vaccine (n=8) or the Moderna mRNA-1273 vaccine (n=2). Post-COVID blood samples were collected from convalescent patients a median of around 100 days after diagnosis, with a range of about 30 to 170 days. The time from the second vaccine dose to post-vaccine blood sampling had a median of 72 days and ranged from about 12 to 241 days. Overlapping spike peptide pools from SARS-CoV-2 and from the common cold coronaviruses HCoV-NL63, HCoV-OC43 and HCoV-229E were used as culture stimuli. As controls, cultures received a CEFX viral epitope pool (the positive control), an HIV-1 Nef peptide pool (the negative control), or no peptide at all. In roughly 11 COVID-19 convalescent patients and a handful of infection-naive healthy vaccine recipients, the spike-specific CD4+ TCR repertoire before mRNA vaccination was compared with the repertoire after mRNA vaccination.

Study-level results and caveats: The median count of SARS-CoV-2-reactive clonotypes went up from 20 to 25 after infection to 38 after vaccination, although the change was not significant. In convalescent patients, a median around 86% of post-vaccine SARS-CoV-2-reactive clones were detected only after vaccination, suggesting vaccine-specific priming. In convalescent patients, nearly all vaccine-specific clones (304 of 307) were found to be mono-reactive for SARS-CoV-2 spike rather than cross-reactive with common cold coronaviruses. The number of convalescent patients in the study was relatively small, and the study did not examine early timepoints following natural infection.

Library preparation was by PCR. DNA from cultured CD4+ T cells underwent TCR sequencing with the Oncomine TCR Beta short-read assay at the Johns Hopkins FTIC core. The QIAamp micro DNA kit was used to extract genomic DNA from the cultured CD4+ T cells. Oncomine TCR Beta libraries from cultured CD4+ T cells were pooled with unique dual indexes and sequenced on an Illumina iSeq 100. Processing in the source paper ran as follows. Non-productive sequences were removed, and CDR3s not starting with C, not ending with F or W, or shorter than 7 amino acids were discarded. The MANAFEST web application was used to identify antigen-specific clonotypes by comparing peptide-stimulated wells against reference wells and other culture wells. For a clone to be called positive, the clone needed an FDR below 0.05, an odds ratio above 5, and a productive frequency above 0.1% in at least two of three replicate wells. A clonotype counted as cross-reactive if it showed significant expansion both in the SARS-CoV-2 spike wells and in at least one common cold coronavirus spike condition. CDR3 homology was assessed with Levenshtein distances (stringdist) and unrooted phylogenetic trees (ape) in R version 3.6.1. TCRdb trimmed public reads at Q25 via fastp, called clones via MiXCR and kept in-frame beta chains. A single entry per CDR3 protein holds the most common genes and DNA from its merged rows. The V and J calls, along with clone size, are taken from TCRdb and not from the paper's own processing. The sample has 15,000 or so distinct CDR3 sequences on record, roughly 60% of them singletons. The biggest ten clones account for 11% of the sample.

The sample's treatment or condition label, in plain terms: roughly 10-day PBMC culture with coronavirus spike peptide pools or control peptides (ViraFEST assay). To expand antigen-specific T cells with peptide pools and then pick out the expanded clonotypes through TCR sequencing, the study relied on the ViraFEST assay. Positive SARS-CoV-2 PCR tests in the convalescent patients dated from March to December 2020, before Alpha, Beta and Delta variants emerged in the United States. PBMCs were cultured at about 2 million per well in IMDM supplemented with about 5% human AB serum and about 9.5 IU/ml IL-2, with approximately 9.5 ug/ml peptide pools added. Half of the culture medium was replaced with fresh IL-2-containing medium on days 3 and 7. Once the cells had been in culture for over nine days, the EasySep CD4+ T cell isolation kit was used to isolate CD4+ T cells by negative selection. PBMCs were separated from whole blood using Ficoll-Paque Plus gradient centrifugation and then either used fresh or cryopreserved at -140C. Triplicate wells were generally used for each culture condition.

In the germline V gene, CDR1 corresponds to KGHSH and CDR2 to LQKENI. Relative to germline, V is 3 bases shorter and J is 4 bases shorter, with 9 bases between their ends. The CDR3 sequence holds 13 residues, the cysteine and phenylalanine included. Here the CDR3 DNA is all that survives: 39 bases in frame from base 1. Sequencing was carried out using CD4+ T cells from blood, cultured in vitro. The source of this sequence is a human donor who had recovered from COVID-19. The chain is made from TRBV18 and TRBJ2-5; the best D guess is TRBD2, with 5 bases matching. The nucleotide sequence reads as follows: TGTGCCAGCTCACCTCACGCGGGAGAGACCCAGTACTTC. Translated, it reads CASSPHAGETQYF.